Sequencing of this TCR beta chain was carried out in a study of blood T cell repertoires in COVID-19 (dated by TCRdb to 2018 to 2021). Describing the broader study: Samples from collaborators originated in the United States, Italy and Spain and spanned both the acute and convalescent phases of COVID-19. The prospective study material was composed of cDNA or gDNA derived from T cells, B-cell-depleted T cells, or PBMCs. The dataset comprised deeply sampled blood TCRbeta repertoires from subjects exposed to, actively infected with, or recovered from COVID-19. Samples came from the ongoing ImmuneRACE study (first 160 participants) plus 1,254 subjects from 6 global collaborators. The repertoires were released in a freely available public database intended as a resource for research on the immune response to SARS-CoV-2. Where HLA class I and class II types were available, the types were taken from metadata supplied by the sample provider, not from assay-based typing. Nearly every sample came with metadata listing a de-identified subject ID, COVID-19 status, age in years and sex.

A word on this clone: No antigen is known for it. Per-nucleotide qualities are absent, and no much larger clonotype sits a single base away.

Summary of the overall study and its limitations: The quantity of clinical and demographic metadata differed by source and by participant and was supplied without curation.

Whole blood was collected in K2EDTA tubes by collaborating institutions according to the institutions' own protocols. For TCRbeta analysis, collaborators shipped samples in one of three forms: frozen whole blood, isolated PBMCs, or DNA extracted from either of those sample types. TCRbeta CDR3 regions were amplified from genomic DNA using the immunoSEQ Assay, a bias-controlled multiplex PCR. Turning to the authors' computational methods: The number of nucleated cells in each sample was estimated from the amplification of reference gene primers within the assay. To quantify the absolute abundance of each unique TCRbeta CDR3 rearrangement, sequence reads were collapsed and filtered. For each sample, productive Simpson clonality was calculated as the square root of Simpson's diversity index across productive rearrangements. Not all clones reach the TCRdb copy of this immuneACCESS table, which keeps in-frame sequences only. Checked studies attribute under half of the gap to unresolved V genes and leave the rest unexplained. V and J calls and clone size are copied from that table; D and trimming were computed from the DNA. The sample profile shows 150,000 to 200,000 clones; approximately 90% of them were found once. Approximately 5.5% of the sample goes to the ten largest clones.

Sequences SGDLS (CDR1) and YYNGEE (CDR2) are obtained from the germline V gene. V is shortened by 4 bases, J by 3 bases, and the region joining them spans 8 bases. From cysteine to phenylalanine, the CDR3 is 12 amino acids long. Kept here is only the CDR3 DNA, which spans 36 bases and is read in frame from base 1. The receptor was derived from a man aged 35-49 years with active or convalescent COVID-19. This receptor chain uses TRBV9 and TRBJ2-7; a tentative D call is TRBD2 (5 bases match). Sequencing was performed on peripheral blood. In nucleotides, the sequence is TGTGCCAGCAGCCCCCGGGGCTACGAGCAGTACTTC. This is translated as CASSPRGYEQYF.